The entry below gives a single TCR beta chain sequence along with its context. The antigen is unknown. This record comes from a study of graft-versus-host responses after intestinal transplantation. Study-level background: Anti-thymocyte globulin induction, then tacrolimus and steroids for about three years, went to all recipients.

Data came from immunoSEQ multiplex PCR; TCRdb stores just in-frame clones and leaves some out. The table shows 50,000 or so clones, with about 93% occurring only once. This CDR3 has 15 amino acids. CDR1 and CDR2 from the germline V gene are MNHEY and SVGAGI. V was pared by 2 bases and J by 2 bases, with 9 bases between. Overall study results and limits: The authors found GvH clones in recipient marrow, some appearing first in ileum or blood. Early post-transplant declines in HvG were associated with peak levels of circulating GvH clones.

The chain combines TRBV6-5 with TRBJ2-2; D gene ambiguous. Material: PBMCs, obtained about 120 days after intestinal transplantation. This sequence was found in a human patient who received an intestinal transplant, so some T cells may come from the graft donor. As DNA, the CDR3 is TGTGCCAGCAGTTACGTAGGGTTAAACACCGGGGAGCTGTTTTTT. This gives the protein CASSYVGLNTGELFF.